Listed here are 2 T cell receptor beta chains from one sample, sequenced in a study of technical replicates of blood from several donors. Measured with immunoSEQ multiplex PCR; TCRdb has only the in-frame clones, and not every one. The sample contains approximately 73,000 clones, approximately 92% of which appear only once. Sequenced: T cells isolated from PBMCs. These receptors came from a human donor in good health.

Here the CDR3 DNA reads TGCGCCAGCAGTTTGGACAGGGATTACGAGCAGTACTTC. Its translation is CASSLDRDYEQYF. This chain links TRBV10-1 with TRBJ2-7; 8 nucleotides match TRBD1. With 5 bases clipped from V and 4 bases from J, the junction kept 4 bases outside the gene matches. Per the germline V gene, CDR1 is WNHNN and CDR2 is SYGVQD (reference sequence). The CDR3 consists of 13 residues.

V is TRBV5-1 and J is TRBJ2-7; tentative D call: TRBD2 (6 bases). Germline CDR1 reads SGHRS; CDR2 reads YFSETQ. The CDR3 contains 14 residues. The V end was cut by 4 bases, the J end by 1 base, with 12 bases between. The CDR3 protein is CASSGGTLSYEQYF. CDR3 DNA sequence: TGCGCCAGCAGCGGAGGGACCCTTTCCTACGAGCAGTACTTC.